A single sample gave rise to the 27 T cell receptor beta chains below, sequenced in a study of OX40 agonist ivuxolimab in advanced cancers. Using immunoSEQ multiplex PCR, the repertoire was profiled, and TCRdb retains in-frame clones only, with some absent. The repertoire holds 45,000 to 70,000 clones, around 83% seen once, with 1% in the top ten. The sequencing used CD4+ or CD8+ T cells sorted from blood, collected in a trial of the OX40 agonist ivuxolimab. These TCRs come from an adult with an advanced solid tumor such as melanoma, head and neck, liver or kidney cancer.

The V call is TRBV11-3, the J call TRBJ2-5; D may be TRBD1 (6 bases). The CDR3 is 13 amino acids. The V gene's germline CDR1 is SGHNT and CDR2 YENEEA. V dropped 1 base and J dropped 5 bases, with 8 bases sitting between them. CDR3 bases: TGTGCCAGCAGCTTAGCCCAGGGGGAGACCCAGTACTTC. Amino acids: CASSLAQGETQYF.

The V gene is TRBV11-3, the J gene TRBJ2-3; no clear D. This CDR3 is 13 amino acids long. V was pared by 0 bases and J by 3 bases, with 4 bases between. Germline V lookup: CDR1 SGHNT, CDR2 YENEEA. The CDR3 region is CASSLELTDTQYF. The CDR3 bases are TGTGCCAGCAGCTTAGAATTAACAGATACGCAGTATTTT.

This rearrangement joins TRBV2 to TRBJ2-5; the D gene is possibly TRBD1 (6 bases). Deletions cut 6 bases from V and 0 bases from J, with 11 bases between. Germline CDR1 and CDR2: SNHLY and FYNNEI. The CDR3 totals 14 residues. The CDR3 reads CASSLGQNQETQYF. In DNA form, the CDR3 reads TGTGCCAGCAGCCTCGGACAGAACCAAGAGACCCAGTACTTC.

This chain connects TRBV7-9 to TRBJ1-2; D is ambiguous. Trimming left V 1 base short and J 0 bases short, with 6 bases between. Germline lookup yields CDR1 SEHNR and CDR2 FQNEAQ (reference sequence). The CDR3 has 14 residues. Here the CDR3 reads CASSLGRTNYGYTF. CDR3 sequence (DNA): TGTGCCAGCAGCTTAGGTAGGACTAACTATGGCTACACCTTC.

CDR3 nucleotide sequence: TGTGCCAGCAGAAGCTCGGGGGGCGCGGCCGGGGAGCTGTTTTTT. Its protein is CASRSSGGAAGELFF. The gene calls are TRBV2 and TRBJ2-2; a possible D gene is TRBD2 (7 bases). CDR3 length: 15 residues. CDR1 and CDR2 (germline): SNHLY, FYNNEI. Trimming removed 6 bases from V and 6 bases from J, with 17 bases in between.

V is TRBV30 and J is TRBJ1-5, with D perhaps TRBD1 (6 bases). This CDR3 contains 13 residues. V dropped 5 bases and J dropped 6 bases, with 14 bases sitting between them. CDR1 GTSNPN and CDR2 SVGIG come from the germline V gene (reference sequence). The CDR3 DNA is TGTGCCTGGTCGAGGGGGGAGGGTCAGCCCCAGCATTTT. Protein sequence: CAWSRGEGQPQHF.

CDR3: CASSPGYGYTF. DNA of the CDR3: TGTGCCAGCAGCCCCGGATATGGCTACACCTTC. The chain uses TRBV7-9 and TRBJ1-2; D is unresolved. V lost 5 bases and J 5 bases, leaving 6 bases between the germline ends. CDR1 and CDR2 (germline): SEHNR, FQNEAQ (reference sequence). The CDR3 is 11 residues long.

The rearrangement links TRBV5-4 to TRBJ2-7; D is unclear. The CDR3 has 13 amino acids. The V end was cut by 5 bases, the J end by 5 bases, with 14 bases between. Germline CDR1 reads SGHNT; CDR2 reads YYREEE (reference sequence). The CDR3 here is CASRSPPRDEQYF. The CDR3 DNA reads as TGTGCCAGCAGGAGCCCCCCCCGGGACGAGCAGTACTTC.

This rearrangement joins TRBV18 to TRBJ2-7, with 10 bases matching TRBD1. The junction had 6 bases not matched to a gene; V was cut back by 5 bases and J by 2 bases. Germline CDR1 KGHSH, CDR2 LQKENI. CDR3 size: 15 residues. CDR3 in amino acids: CASSETGGIAYEQYF. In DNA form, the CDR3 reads TGTGCCAGCTCAGAGACAGGGGGCATCGCCTACGAGCAGTACTTC.

The CDR3 sequence is CASSLGLGTAAFF. In DNA, the CDR3 is TGTGCCAGCAGCTTAGGGTTGGGGACGGCAGCTTTCTTT. The chain uses TRBV11-2 and TRBJ1-1, with D perhaps matching TRBD1 (5 bases). Germline CDR1 reads SGHAT; CDR2 reads FQNNGV. Trimming removed 1 base at V and 10 bases at J, with 13 bases between. CDR3 length: 13 amino acids.

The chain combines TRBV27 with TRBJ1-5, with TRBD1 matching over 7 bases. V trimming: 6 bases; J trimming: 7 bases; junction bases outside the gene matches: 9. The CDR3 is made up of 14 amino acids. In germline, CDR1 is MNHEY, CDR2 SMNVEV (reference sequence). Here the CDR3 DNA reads TGTGCCAGCAGGCAGAGACAGGGAGGCCAGCCCCAGCATTTT. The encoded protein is CASRQRQGGQPQHF.

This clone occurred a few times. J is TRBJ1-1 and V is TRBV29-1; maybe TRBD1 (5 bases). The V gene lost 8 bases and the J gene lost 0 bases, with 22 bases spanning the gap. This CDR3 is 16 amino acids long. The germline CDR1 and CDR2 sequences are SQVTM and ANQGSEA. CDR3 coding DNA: TGCAGCACACGCCCCGACGGGGGTCTTATGAACACTGAAGCTTTCTTT. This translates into CSTRPDGGLMNTEAFF.

CDR3: CATSRDRTSGGVDEQFF. In DNA form, the CDR3 reads TGTGCCACCAGCAGAGATAGGACTAGCGGGGGGGTGGATGAGCAGTTCTTC. The chain is built from TRBV15 and TRBJ2-1; 15 nucleotides line up with TRBD2. Germline CDR1 LNHNV, CDR2 YYDKDF (reference sequence). The CDR3 length is 17 residues. With V trimmed by 0 bases and J by 8 bases, 5 bases remained unmatched.

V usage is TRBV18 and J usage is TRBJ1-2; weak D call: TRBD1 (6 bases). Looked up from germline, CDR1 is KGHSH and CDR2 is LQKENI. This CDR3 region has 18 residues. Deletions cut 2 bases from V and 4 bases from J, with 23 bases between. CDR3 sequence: CASSPNPPDRRAPYGYTF. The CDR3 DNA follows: TGTGCCAGCTCACCAAACCCCCCCGACAGGCGGGCTCCCTATGGCTACACCTTC.

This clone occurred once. The CDR3 sequence: CASSFPQETQYF. The CDR3 region has the DNA TGTGCCAGCAGCTTCCCTCAAGAGACCCAGTACTTC. The J gene is TRBJ2-5, the V gene TRBV7-2; D is unresolved. This CDR3 spans 12 amino acids. The germline V gene has CDR1 SGHTA and CDR2 FQGNSA. With 3 bases removed from V and 2 bases from J, the gap between germline ends came to 4 bases.

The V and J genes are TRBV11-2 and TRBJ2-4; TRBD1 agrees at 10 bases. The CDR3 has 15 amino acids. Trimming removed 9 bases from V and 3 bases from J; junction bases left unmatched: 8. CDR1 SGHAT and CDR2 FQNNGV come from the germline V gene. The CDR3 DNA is TGTGCCAGTCAGACAGGGGGCGGATTCAAAAACATTCAGTACTTC. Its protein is CASQTGGGFKNIQYF.

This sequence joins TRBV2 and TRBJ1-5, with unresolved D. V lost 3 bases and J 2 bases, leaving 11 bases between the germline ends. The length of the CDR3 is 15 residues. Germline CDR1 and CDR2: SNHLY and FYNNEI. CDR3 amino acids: CASSENPGGNQPQHF. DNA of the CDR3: TGTGCCAGCAGTGAGAACCCGGGTGGCAATCAGCCCCAGCATTTT.

CDR3 sequence (DNA): TGTGCCAGCAGCCCTGGGCTAAATACGCAGTATTTT. Its protein is CASSPGLNTQYF. J is TRBJ2-3 and V is TRBV6-5; the D is unclear. Trimming shortened V by 6 bases and J by 7 bases, and 11 bases separated the two germline ends. The CDR3 covers 12 residues. The germline V gene has CDR1 MNHEY and CDR2 SVGAGI.

The CDR3 DNA is TGTGCCAGTAGTATCCTTTCTTACTCTGGGGCCAACGTCCTGACTTTC. Amino acids: CASSILSYSGANVLTF. The V call is TRBV19, the J call TRBJ2-6; D is undetermined. Germline lookup yields CDR1 LNHDA and CDR2 SQIVND (reference sequence). With 3 bases removed from V and 0 bases from J, the gap between germline ends came to 9 bases. The CDR3 runs 16 residues.

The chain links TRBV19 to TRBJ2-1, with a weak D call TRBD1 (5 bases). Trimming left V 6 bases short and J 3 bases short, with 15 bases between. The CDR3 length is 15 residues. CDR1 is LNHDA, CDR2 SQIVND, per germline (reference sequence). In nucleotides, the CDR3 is TGTGCCAGTAGCCCTCGGACAAGGGGCTACAATGAGCAGTTCTTC. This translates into CASSPRTRGYNEQFF. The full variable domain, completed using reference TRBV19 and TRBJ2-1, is DGGITQSPKYLFRKEGQNVTLSCEQNLNHDAMYWYRQDPGQGLRLIYYSQIVNDFQKGDIAEGYSVSREKKESFPLTVTSAQKNPTAFYLCASSPRTRGYNEQFFGPGTRLTVL.

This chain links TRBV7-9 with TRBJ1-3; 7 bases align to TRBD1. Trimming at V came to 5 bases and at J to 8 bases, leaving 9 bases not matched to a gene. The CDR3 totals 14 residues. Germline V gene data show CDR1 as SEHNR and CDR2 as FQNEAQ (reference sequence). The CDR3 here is CASSPEGGRDTIYF. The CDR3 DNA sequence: TGTGCCAGCAGCCCAGAAGGGGGCAGGGACACCATATATTTT.

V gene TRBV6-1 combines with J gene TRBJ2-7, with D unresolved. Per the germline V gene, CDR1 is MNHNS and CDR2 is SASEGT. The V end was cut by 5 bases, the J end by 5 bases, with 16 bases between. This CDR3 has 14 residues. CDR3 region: CASSPTRHHHEQYF. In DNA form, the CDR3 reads TGTGCCAGCAGTCCGACCCGACACCATCACGAGCAGTACTTC.

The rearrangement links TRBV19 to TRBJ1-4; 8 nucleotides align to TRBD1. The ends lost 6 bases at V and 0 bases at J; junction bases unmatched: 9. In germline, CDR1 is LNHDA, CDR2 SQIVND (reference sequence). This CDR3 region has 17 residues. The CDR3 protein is CASSGRGTGATNEKLFF. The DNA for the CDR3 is TGTGCCAGTAGCGGAAGGGGGACAGGAGCAACTAATGAAAAACTGTTTTTT. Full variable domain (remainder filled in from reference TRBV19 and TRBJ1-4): DGGITQSPKYLFRKEGQNVTLSCEQNLNHDAMYWYRQDPGQGLRLIYYSQIVNDFQKGDIAEGYSVSREKKESFPLTVTSAQKNPTAFYLCASSGRGTGATNEKLFFGSGTQLSVL.

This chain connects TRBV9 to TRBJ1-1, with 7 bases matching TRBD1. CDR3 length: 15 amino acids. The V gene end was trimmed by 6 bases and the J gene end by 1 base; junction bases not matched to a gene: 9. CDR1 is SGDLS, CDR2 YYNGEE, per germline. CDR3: CASTPRTGTNTEAFF. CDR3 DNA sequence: TGTGCCAGCACCCCTAGGACAGGAACGAACACTGAAGCTTTCTTT.

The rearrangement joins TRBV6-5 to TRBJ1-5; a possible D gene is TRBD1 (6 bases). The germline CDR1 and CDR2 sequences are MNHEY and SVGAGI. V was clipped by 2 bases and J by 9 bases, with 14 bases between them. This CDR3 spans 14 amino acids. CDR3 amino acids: CASSYNRELRPQHF. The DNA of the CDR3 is TGTGCCAGCAGTTACAACAGGGAGCTTCGGCCCCAGCATTTT.

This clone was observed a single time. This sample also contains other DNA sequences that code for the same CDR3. In nucleotides, the CDR3 is TGTGCCAGCAGCCGCGGGATGGACAGGGTCTTGGTATACGAGCAGTACTTC. It is translated as CASSRGMDRVLVYEQYF. The rearrangement joins TRBV5-6 to TRBJ2-7; TRBD1 matches at 8 bases. This CDR3 has 17 residues. The ends lost 4 bases at V and 4 bases at J; junction bases unmatched: 16. CDR1 and CDR2 from the germline V gene are SGHDT and YYEEEE. The whole variable domain, remainder taken from reference TRBV5-6 and TRBJ2-7, is DAGVTQSPTHLIKTRGQQVTLRCSPKSGHDTVSWYQQALGQGPQFIFQYYEEEERQRGNFPDRFSGHQFPNYSSELNVNALLLGDSALYLCASSRGMDRVLVYEQYFGPGTRLTVT.

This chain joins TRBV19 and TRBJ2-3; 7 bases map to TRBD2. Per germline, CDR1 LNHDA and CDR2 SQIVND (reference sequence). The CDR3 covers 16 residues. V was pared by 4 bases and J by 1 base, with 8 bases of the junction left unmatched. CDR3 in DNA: TGTGCCAGTAGTACCTGGACTAGTTTGGGCACAGATACGCAGTATTTT. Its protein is CASSTWTSLGTDTQYF.